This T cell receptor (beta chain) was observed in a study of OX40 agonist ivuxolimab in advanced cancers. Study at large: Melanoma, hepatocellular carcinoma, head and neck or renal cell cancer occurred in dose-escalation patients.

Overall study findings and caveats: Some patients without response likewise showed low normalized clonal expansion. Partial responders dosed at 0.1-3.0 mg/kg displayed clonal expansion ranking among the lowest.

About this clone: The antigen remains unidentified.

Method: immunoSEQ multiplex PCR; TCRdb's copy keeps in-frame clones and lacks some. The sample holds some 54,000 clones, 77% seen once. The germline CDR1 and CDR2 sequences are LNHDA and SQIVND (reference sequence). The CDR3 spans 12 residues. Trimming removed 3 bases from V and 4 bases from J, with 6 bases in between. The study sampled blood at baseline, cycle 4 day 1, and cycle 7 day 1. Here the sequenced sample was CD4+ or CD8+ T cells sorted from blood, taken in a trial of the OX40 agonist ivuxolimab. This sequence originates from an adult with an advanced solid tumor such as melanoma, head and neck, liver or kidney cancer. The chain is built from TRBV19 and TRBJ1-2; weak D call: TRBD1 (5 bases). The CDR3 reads CASSITGYGYTF. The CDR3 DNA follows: TGTGCCAGTAGTATCACAGGCTATGGCTACACCTTC.